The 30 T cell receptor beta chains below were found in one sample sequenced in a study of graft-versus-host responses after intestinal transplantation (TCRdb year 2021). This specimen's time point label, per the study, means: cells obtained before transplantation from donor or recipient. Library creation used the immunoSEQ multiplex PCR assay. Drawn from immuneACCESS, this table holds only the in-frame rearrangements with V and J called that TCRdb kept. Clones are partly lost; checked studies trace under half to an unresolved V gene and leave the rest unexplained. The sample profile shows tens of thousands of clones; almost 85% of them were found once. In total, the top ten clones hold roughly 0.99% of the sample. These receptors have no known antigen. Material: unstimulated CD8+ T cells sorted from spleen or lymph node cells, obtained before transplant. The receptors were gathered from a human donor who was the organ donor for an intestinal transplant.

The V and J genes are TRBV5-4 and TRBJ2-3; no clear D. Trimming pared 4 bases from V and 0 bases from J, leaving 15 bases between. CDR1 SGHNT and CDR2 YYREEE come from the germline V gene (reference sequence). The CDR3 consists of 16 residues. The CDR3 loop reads CASSPLDRPSTDTQYF. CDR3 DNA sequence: TGTGCCAGCAGCCCCCTAGACCGCCCTAGCACAGATACGCAGTATTTT. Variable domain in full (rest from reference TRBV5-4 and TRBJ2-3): ETGVTQSPTHLIKTRGQQVTLRCSSQSGHNTVSWYQQALGQGPQFIFQYYREEENGRGNFPPRFSGLQFPNYSSELNVNALELDDSALYLCASSPLDRPSTDTQYFGPGTRLTVL.

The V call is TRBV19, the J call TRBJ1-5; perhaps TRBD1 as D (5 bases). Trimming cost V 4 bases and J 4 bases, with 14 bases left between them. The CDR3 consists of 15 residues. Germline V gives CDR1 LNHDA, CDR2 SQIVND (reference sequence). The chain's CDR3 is CASSTSGTINQPQHF. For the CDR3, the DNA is TGTGCCAGTAGTACTTCTGGGACGATAAATCAGCCCCAGCATTTT.

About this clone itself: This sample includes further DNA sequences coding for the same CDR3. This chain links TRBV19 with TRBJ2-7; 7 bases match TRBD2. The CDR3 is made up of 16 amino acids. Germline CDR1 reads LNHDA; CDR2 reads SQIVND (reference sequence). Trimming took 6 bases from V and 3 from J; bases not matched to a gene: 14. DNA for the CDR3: TGTGCCAGTAGCGCATCGCGGGGAGGGTTAGTCTACGAGCAGTACTTC. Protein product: CASSASRGGLVYEQYF.

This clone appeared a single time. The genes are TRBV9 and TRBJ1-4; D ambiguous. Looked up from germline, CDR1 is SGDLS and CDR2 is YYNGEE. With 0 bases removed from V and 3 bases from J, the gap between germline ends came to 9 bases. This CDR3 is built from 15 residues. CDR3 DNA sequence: TGTGCCAGCAGCGTAGGGCCAGGCGCTAATGAAAAACTGTTTTTT. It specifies CASSVGPGANEKLFF.

The CDR3 DNA sequence: TGTGCCAGCAGCCAAGAAAACTTCAAGAGCTCCTACAATGAGCAGTTCTTC. It is translated as CASSQENFKSSYNEQFF. This chain links TRBV4-2 with TRBJ2-1; no firm D call. Germline CDR1 is LGHNA and CDR2 is YNFKEQ. V gave up 0 bases and J gave up 0 bases, with 12 bases separating them. The CDR3 is made up of 17 amino acids.

CDR3 amino acids: CATSRESGDTQYF. CDR3 DNA: TGTGCCACCAGCAGAGAGTCCGGGGATACGCAGTATTTT. This chain joins TRBV15 and TRBJ2-3, with unresolved D. V was trimmed by 0 bases and J by 6 bases, leaving 7 bases between them. Per germline, CDR1 LNHNV and CDR2 YYDKDF (reference sequence). The CDR3 sequence is 13 residues long.

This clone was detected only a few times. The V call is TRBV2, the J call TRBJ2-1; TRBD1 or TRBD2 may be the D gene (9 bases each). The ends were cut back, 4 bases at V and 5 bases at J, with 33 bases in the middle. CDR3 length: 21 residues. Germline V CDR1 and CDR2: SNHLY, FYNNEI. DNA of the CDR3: TGTGCCAGCAGTGTTGGGACAGGGACGTTAGCGGGAGCAGTTTATGACAATGAGCAGTTCTTC. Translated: CASSVGTGTLAGAVYDNEQFF. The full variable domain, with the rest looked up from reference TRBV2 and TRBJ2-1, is EPEVTQTPSHQVTQMGQEVILRCVPISNHLYFYWYRQILGQKVEFLVSFYNNEISEKSEIFDDQFSVERPDGSNFTLKIRSTKLEDSAMYFCASSVGTGTLAGAVYDNEQFFGPGTRLTVL.

CDR3 nucleotide sequence: TGTGCCAGCAGTTCGGCTAGCGGATACGAGCAGTACTTC. Translated, it gives CASSSASGYEQYF. The chain uses TRBV6-1 and TRBJ2-7; 7 nucleotides line up with TRBD2. The CDR3 extends over 13 amino acids. Germline assignment: CDR1 MNHNS and CDR2 SASEGT. V was clipped by 5 bases and J by 4 bases; unmatched bases: 5.

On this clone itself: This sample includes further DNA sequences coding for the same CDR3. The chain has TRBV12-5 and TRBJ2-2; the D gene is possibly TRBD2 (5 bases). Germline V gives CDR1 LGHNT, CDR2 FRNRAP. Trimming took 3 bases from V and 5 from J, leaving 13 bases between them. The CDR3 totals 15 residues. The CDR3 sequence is CASGFRRGITGELFF. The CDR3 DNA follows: TGTGCTAGTGGTTTCCGTCGGGGAATTACCGGGGAGCTGTTTTTT.

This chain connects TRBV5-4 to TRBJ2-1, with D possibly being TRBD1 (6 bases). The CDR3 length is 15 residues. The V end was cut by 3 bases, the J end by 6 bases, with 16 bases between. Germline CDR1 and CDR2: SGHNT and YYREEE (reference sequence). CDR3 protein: CASSSAGARANEQFF. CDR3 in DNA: TGTGCCAGCAGCTCCGCAGGGGCTAGGGCCAATGAGCAGTTCTTC. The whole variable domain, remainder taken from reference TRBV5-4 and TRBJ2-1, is ETGVTQSPTHLIKTRGQQVTLRCSSQSGHNTVSWYQQALGQGPQFIFQYYREEENGRGNFPPRFSGLQFPNYSSELNVNALELDDSALYLCASSSAGARANEQFFGPGTRLTVL.

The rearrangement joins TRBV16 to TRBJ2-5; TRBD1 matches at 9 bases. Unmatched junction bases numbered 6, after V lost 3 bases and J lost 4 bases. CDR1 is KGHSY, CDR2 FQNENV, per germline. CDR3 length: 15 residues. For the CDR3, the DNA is TGTGCCAGCAGCCATACGACAGGGGGAAGAGAGACCCAGTACTTC. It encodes CASSHTTGGRETQYF.

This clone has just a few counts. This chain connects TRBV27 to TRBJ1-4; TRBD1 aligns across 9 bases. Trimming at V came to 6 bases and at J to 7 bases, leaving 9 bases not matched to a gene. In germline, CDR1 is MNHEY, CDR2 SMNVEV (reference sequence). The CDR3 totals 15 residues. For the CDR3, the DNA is TGTGCCAGCAGCCGGGGGACAGGGAGGTTTGAAAAACTGTTTTTT. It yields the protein CASSRGTGRFEKLFF.

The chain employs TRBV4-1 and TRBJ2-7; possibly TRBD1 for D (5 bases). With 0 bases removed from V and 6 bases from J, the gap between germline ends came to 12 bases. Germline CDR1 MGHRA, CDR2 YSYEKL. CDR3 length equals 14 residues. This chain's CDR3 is CASSQEQVSREQYF. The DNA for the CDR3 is TGCGCCAGCAGCCAAGAACAGGTTAGTCGCGAGCAGTACTTC.

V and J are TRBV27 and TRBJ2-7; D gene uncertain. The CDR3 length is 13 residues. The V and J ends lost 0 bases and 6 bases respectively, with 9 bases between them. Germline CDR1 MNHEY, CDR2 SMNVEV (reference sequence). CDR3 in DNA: TGTGCCAGCAGTTTATCGATCCTGGGCGAGCAGTACTTC. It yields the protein CASSLSILGEQYF.

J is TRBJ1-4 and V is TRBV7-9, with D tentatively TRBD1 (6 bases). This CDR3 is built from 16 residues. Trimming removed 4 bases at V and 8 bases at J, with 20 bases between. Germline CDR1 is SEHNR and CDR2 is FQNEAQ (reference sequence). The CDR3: CASSSLTGFGSEKLFF. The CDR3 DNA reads TGTGCCAGCAGCTCTCTGACAGGTTTTGGGTCAGAAAAACTGTTTTTT.

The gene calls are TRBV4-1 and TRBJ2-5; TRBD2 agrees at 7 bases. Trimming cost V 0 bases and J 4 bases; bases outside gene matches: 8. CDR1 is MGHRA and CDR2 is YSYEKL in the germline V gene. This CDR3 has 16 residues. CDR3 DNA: TGCGCCAGCAGCCAAGAGCAAGCGGGAATGGGAGAGACCCAGTACTTC. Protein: CASSQEQAGMGETQYF.

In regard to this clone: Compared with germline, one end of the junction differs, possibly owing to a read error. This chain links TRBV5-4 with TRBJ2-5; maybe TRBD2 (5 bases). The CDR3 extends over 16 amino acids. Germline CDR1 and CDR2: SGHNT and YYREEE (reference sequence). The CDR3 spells CASSLDLAPLGETQYF. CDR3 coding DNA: TGTGCCAGCAGTTTGGACTTAGCCCCCCTCGGTGAGACCCAGTACTTC.

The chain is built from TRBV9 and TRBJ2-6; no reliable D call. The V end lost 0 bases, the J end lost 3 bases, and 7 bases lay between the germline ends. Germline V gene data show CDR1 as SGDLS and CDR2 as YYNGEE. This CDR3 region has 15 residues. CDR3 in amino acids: CASSVASYGANVLTF. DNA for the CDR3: TGTGCCAGCAGCGTAGCGAGTTATGGGGCCAACGTCCTGACTTTC.

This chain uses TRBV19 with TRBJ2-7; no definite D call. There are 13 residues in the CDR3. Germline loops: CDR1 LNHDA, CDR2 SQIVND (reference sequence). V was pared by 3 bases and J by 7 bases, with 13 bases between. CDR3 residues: CASSMTPSQEQYF. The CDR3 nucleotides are TGTGCCAGTAGTATGACCCCCTCTCAAGAGCAGTACTTC.

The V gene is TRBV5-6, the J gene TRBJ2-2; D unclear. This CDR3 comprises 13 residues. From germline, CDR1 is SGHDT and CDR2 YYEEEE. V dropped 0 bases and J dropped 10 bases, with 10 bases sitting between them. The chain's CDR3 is CASSLASYQELFF. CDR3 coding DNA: TGTGCCAGCAGCTTGGCTAGTTATCAGGAGCTGTTTTTT.

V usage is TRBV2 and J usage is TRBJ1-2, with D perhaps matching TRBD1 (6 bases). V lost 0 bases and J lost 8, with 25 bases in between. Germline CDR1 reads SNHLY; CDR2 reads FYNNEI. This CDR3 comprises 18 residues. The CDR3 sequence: CASSEADSWPLKMTGYTF. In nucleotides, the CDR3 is TGTGCCAGCAGTGAAGCGGACAGTTGGCCCCTGAAAATGACGGGCTACACCTTC.

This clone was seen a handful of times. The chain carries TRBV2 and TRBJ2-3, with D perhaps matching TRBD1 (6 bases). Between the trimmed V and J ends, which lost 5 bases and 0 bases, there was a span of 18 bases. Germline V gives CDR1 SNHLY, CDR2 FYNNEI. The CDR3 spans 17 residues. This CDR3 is CASSPTPTGTSTDTQYF. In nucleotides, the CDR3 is TGTGCCAGCAGTCCAACGCCGACAGGTACTAGCACAGATACGCAGTATTTT.

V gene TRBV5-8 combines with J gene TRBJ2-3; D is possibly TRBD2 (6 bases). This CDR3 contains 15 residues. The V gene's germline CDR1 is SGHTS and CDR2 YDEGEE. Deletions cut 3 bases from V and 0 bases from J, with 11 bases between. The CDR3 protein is CASSSWLASTDTQYF. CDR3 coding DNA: TGTGCCAGCAGCTCGTGGCTAGCGAGCACAGATACGCAGTATTTT.

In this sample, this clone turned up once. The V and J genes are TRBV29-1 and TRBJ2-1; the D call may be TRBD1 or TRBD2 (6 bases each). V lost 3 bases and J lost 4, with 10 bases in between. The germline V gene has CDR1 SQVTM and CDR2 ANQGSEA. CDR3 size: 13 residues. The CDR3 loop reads CSVEGGPYNEQFF. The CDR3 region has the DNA TGCAGCGTTGAGGGGGGCCCTTACAATGAGCAGTTCTTC.

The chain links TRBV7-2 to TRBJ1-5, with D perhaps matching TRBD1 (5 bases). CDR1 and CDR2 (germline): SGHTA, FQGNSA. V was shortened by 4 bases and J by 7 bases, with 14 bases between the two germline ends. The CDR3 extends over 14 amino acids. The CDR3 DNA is TGTGCCAGCAGCTCGACAGTCGAAGACCAGCCCCAGCATTTT. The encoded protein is CASSSTVEDQPQHF. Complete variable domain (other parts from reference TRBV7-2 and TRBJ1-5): GAGVSQSPSNKVTEKGKDVELRCDPISGHTALYWYRQSLGQGLEFLIYFQGNSAPDKSGLPSDRFSAERTGGSVSTLTIQRTQQEDSAVYLCASSSTVEDQPQHFGDGTRLSIL.

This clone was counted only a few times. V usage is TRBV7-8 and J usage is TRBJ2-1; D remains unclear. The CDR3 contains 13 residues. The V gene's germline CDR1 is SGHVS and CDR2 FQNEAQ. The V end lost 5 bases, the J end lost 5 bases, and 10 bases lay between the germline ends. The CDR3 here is CASSPDWNNEQFF. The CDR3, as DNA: TGTGCCAGCAGCCCCGACTGGAACAATGAGCAGTTCTTC.

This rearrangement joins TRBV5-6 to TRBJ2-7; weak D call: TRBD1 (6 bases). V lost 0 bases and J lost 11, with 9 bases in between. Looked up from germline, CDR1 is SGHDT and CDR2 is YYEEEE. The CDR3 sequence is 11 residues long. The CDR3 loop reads CASSLEGVEYF. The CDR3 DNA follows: TGTGCCAGCAGCTTGGAGGGGGTCGAGTACTTC.

DNA for the CDR3: TGTGCCAGCAGCTTACTGGCGGAAGTTCGGGAGACCCAGTACTTC. Translation gives CASSLLAEVRETQYF. The chain uses TRBV7-9 and TRBJ2-5; D is ambiguous. Germline lookup yields CDR1 SEHNR and CDR2 FQNEAQ (reference sequence). V lost 2 bases and J 5 bases, leaving 15 bases between the germline ends. This CDR3 region has 15 residues.

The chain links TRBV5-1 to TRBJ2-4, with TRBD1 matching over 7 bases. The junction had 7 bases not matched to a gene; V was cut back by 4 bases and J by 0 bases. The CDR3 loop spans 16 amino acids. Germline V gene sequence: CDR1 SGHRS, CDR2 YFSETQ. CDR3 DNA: TGCGCCAGCAGCCCGGGACAGTCCCTAGCCAAAAACATTCAGTACTTC. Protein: CASSPGQSLAKNIQYF.

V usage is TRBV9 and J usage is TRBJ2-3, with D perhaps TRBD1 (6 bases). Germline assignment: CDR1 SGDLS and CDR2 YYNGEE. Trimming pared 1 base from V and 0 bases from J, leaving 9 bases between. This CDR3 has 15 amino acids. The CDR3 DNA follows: TGTGCCAGCAGCGTATTAGGACAGAGCACAGATACGCAGTATTTT. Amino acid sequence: CASSVLGQSTDTQYF.